This TCR beta chain comes out of a study of T cell responses to AZD1222 COVID-19 vaccine. The CDR3 totals 14 residues. Per germline, CDR1 MNHEY and CDR2 SVGEGT. The V end lost 2 bases, the J end lost 3 bases, and 11 bases lay between the germline ends. TCRdb's table, derived via immunoSEQ multiplex PCR, lists solely in-frame clones and lacks some. Of approximately 150,000 clones listed, approximately 94% are singletons. The rearrangement joins TRBV6-2 or TRBV6-3 to TRBJ2-7; D ambiguous. This sequence was found in an adult in good health. The starting material was peripheral blood, obtained on day 0 of AZD1222 vaccination. CDR3 bases: TGTGCCAGCAGTTACGATAGGGTTCTCTACGAGCAGTACTTC. It is translated as CASSYDRVLYEQYF.